This passage covers 5 T cell receptor beta chains from one sample sequenced in a study of T cell responses to AZD1222 COVID-19 vaccine. Some clones are missing from TCRdb's copy, which holds only in-frame ones; the method was immunoSEQ multiplex PCR. The sample carries approximately 190,000 clones, more than 90% recorded once. Sequenced here: peripheral blood, sampled 28 days after the second dose of the MenACWY control vaccine. The receptor set was obtained from an adult who received the MenACWY meningococcal vaccine as a control.

J is TRBJ2-2 and V is TRBV27; D is perhaps TRBD2 (5 bases). This CDR3 comprises 16 residues. Trimming left V 5 bases short and J 2 bases short, with 15 bases between. Germline CDR1 is MNHEY and CDR2 is SMNVEV (reference sequence). The CDR3 DNA reads TGTGCCAGCAGTCGCGCGGGCGGATCTAACACCGGGGAGCTGTTTTTT. It yields the protein CASSRAGGSNTGELFF.

The chain carries TRBV7-9 and TRBJ1-2, with D perhaps matching TRBD1 (5 bases). Germline V gene sequence: CDR1 SEHNR, CDR2 FQNEAQ (reference sequence). Trimming pared 4 bases from V and 4 bases from J, leaving 19 bases between. CDR3 size: 16 residues. The CDR3 protein is CASSSPGTQFRYGYTF. The CDR3 bases are TGTGCCAGCAGCTCTCCCGGGACCCAATTCCGCTATGGCTACACCTTC.

V usage is TRBV28 and J usage is TRBJ1-1, with TRBD1 matching 7 bases. V trimming: 6 bases; J trimming: 8 bases; junction bases outside the gene matches: 18. This CDR3 spans 16 amino acids. CDR1 MDHEN and CDR2 SYDVKM come from the germline V gene. CDR3 residues: CASSALTGDSPLEAFF. The CDR3 coding sequence is TGTGCCAGCAGCGCACTCACAGGGGACAGCCCACTAGAAGCTTTCTTT. Based on the CDR3 plus reference TRBV28 and TRBJ1-1, the full variable domain is DVKVTQSSRYLVKRTGEKVFLECVQDMDHENMFWYRQDPGLGLRLIYFSYDVKMKEKGDIPEGYSVSREKKERFSLILESASTNQTSMYLCASSALTGDSPLEAFFGQGTRLTVV.

This sequence joins TRBV3-1 (or the pseudogene TRBV3-2) and TRBJ1-2; the D gene is possibly TRBD1 (5 bases). The V gene's germline CDR1 is LGHDT and CDR2 YNNKEL (reference sequence). Trimming removed 1 base at V and 7 bases at J, with 16 bases between. CDR3 length equals 15 residues. CDR3 coding DNA: TGTGCCAGCAGCCAAGGAATCTGGGGGGATGGTGGCTACACCTTC. Translation: CASSQGIWGDGGYTF.

This clone was seen a handful of times. The V call is TRBV14, the J call TRBJ2-1; TRBD2 agrees at 13 bases. Germline V gene data show CDR1 as SGHDN and CDR2 as FVKESK. This CDR3 spans 17 amino acids. With 4 bases clipped from V and 4 bases from J, the junction kept 7 bases outside the gene matches. As DNA, the CDR3 is TGTGCCAGCAGCCCCTTTGGACTAGCGGGAGTATACAATGAGCAGTTCTTC. It yields the protein CASSPFGLAGVYNEQFF.